Detailed here is one T cell receptor beta chain. Antigen unknown. This sample was taken from a study of identical twins. Study conclusions and caveats: Models came in too low on out-of-frame TCR alpha sharing in monozygotic twins. Cord blood beta clonotypes that were abundant carried fewer insertions, and memory repertoires showed no such trend.

Every one of the donors was a healthy Caucasian. In germline, CDR1 is SGDLS, CDR2 YYNGEE. V lost 3 bases to trimming and J lost 3 bases; unmatched junction nucleotides: 4. The CDR3 covers 14 residues. A single record per CDR3 protein comes from TCRdb applying MiXCR to the 5' RACE reads. The table lists 650,000 to 800,000 distinct CDR3 sequences, around 8.6% of them singletons. This sample was also put to use in a study of yellow fever vaccine responses in identical twins.

The chain is built from TRBV9 and TRBJ2-7; 9 nucleotides match TRBD1. The specimen was PBMCs. This TCR was sampled from a woman between 18 and 30 years old in good health. In nucleotides, the CDR3 is TGTGCCAGCAGCGCCTCGACAGGGGGCTACGAGCAGTACTTC. This gives the protein CASSASTGGYEQYF.